A single sample gave rise to the 25 T cell receptor beta chains below, sequenced in a study of T cell repertoires in cytomegalovirus infection. One entry per CDR3 protein, called by TCRdb with MiXCR from the reads. The sample yields 700,000 to 950,000 distinct CDR3 sequences, less than 35% seen once. The antigens for these receptors are not known. The specimen comprised cultured CD8+ T cells from PBMCs, sampled from culture after CMV antigen stimulation. These receptors originate from a human donor in good health (CMV status not recorded). Some clones in this sample may be carry-over from other donors' samples.

The chain combines TRBV6-8 with TRBJ2-2; D may match TRBD1 or TRBD2 (5 bases each). The V gene's germline CDR1 is MNHGY and CDR2 SAAAGT. Trimming removed 5 bases from V and 7 bases from J, with 17 bases in between. This CDR3 region has 15 residues. CDR3 region: CASSPFREPGGELFF. As DNA, the CDR3 is TGTGCCAGCAGTCCCTTCAGGGAGCCGGGCGGGGAGCTGTTTTTT.

This clonotype was picked up many times. V and J are TRBV18 and TRBJ1-6, with D perhaps matching TRBD1 (5 bases). CDR3 size: 13 residues. The germline CDR1 and CDR2 sequences are KGHSH and LQKENI. Trimming removed 6 bases at V and 7 bases at J, with 10 bases between. Written as DNA, the CDR3 is TGTGCCAGCTCCTCAGGGTACAATTCACCCCTCCACTTT. Its translation is CASSSGYNSPLHF.

The chain links TRBV7-9 to TRBJ1-1; TRBD1 aligns across 9 bases. The CDR3 length is 12 residues. The V and J ends lost 6 bases and 6 bases, in that order; junction bases with no gene match: 2. Germline lookup yields CDR1 SEHNR and CDR2 FQNEAQ (reference sequence). CDR3 sequence: CASSNRGPEAFF. The CDR3 nucleotides read TGTGCCAGCAGTAACAGGGGGCCTGAAGCTTTCTTT.

The chain has TRBV19 and TRBJ2-1; no reliable D call. CDR1 LNHDA and CDR2 SQIVND come from the germline V gene (reference sequence). V dropped 2 bases and J dropped 4 bases, with 12 bases sitting between them. The CDR3 has 15 amino acids. Written as DNA, the CDR3 is TGTGCCAGTAGTATATCCCCCGTGATGTACAATGAGCAGTTCTTC. Translating it yields CASSISPVMYNEQFF.

There are many counts of this clonotype. V and J are TRBV7-8 and TRBJ1-1; D may be TRBD1 (6 bases). The germline gives CDR1 SGHVS, CDR2 FQNEAQ. The length of the CDR3 is 16 residues. Trimming pared 7 bases from V and 3 bases from J, leaving 21 bases between. As DNA, the CDR3 is TGTGCCAGCATCCGGTTACGCGGGGGCAGGGACACTGAAGCTTTCTTT. It encodes CASIRLRGGRDTEAFF.

Comments on this clonotype: The junction shows a germline mismatch at one end, possibly a read error. This rearrangement joins TRBV7-2 to TRBJ1-5, with a weak D call TRBD1 (5 bases). CDR1 and CDR2 from the germline V gene are SGHTA and FQGNSA. CDR3 size: 15 residues. DNA of the CDR3: TGTGCCAACAGCCCGGGATGGGGCTCCAATCAGCCCCAGCATTTT. Translating it yields CANSPGWGSNQPQHF.

There are a few counts of this clonotype. The CDR3 loop is CASSPRGSGYNEQFF. The CDR3, as DNA: TGTGCCAGCAGTCCCCGGGGTAGTGGTTACAATGAGCAGTTCTTC. This chain connects TRBV27 to TRBJ2-1; D may be TRBD2 (5 bases). The CDR3 spans 15 residues. Trimming pared 5 bases from V and 4 bases from J, leaving 15 bases between. Per germline, CDR1 MNHEY and CDR2 SMNVEV (reference sequence).

This chain connects TRBV19 to TRBJ2-5; D gene unclear. Trimming left V 1 base short and J 5 bases short, with 11 bases between. The CDR3 contains 14 residues. Germline loops: CDR1 LNHDA, CDR2 SQIVND (reference sequence). CDR3 DNA sequence: TGTGCCAGTAGTATAGTTGACTCGGACGAGACCCAGTACTTC. It specifies CASSIVDSDETQYF.

This chain links TRBV7-6 with TRBJ1-3, with D unclear. Germline-derived CDR1 and CDR2 are SGHVS and FNYEAQ. V lost 7 bases and J 2 bases, leaving 12 bases between the germline ends. CDR3 length: 14 amino acids. This CDR3 is CASNPRGTGNTIYF. The CDR3 DNA is TGTGCCAGCAACCCGCGAGGGACTGGAAACACCATATATTTT.

This clonotype has ten or more counts. The chain is built from TRBV7-6 and TRBJ2-3; 13 bases fit TRBD2. This CDR3 is built from 19 residues. Germline values: CDR1 SGHVS, CDR2 FNYEAQ. J was trimmed by 0 bases and V by 1 base; bases with no gene match: 7. The CDR3 protein is CASSLVSRTSGGSTDTQYF. The CDR3 nucleotides are TGTGCCAGCAGCTTAGTATCCCGGACTAGCGGGGGCAGCACAGATACGCAGTATTTT. The complete variable domain, with remaining parts taken from reference TRBV7-6 and TRBJ2-3, reads GAGVSQSPRYKVTKRGQDVALRCDPISGHVSLYWYRQALGQGPEFLTYFNYEAQQDKSGLPNDRFSAERPEGSISTLTIQRTEQRDSAMYRCASSLVSRTSGGSTDTQYFGPGTRLTVL.

The rearrangement joins TRBV12-5 to TRBJ1-1, with D maybe TRBD1 (6 bases). There are 14 residues in the CDR3. Germline assignment: CDR1 LGHNT and CDR2 FRNRAP. V lost 1 base and J lost 4, with 10 bases in between. The DNA of the CDR3 is TGTGCTAGTGGTTTGGGGGGGCAGGGCACTGAAGCTTTCTTT. Translating it yields CASGLGGQGTEAFF. The variable domain in full, with the rest retrieved from reference TRBV12-5 and TRBJ1-1, is DARVTQTPRHKVTEMGQEVTMRCQPILGHNTVFWYRQTMMQGLELLAYFRNRAPLDDSGMPKDRFSAEMPDATLATLKIQPSEPRDSAVYFCASGLGGQGTEAFFGQGTRLTVV.

Only a few counts were recorded for this clonotype. This chain links TRBV6-2 or TRBV6-3 with TRBJ1-6; D remains ambiguous. Trimming removed 6 bases from V and 3 bases from J, with 18 bases in between. In germline, CDR1 is MNHEY, CDR2 SVGEGT. The CDR3 has 17 residues. DNA for the CDR3: TGTGCCAGCAGCTCGCGAGGTTGGACGGACTATAATTCACCCCTCCACTTT. This sequence encodes CASSSRGWTDYNSPLHF.

The rearrangement joins TRBV7-8 to TRBJ2-1; D not resolved. In germline, CDR1 is SGHVS, CDR2 FQNEAQ. The CDR3 covers 15 residues. V lost 0 bases, J lost 8 bases, and 14 bases lay in between. CDR3 amino acids: CASSLAPSLRDEQFF. The CDR3 DNA follows: TGTGCCAGCAGCTTAGCCCCCTCTCTTCGGGATGAGCAGTTCTTC.

The chain joins TRBV7-9 to TRBJ2-2, with TRBD1 matching 12 bases. The CDR3 loop spans 16 amino acids. Germline values: CDR1 SEHNR, CDR2 FQNEAQ (reference sequence). Trimming removed 5 bases from V and 7 bases from J; junction bases left unmatched: 8. The CDR3 loop is CASSPRDRGLGGELFF. The CDR3 DNA reads as TGTGCCAGCAGCCCCCGGGACAGGGGGCTCGGCGGGGAGCTGTTTTTT.

The chain recombines TRBV25-1 with TRBJ2-3; D is possibly TRBD1 (6 bases). Germline CDR1 reads MGHDK; CDR2 reads SYGVNS. Trimming pared 3 bases from V and 0 bases from J, leaving 10 bases between. There are 15 residues in the CDR3. The CDR3, as DNA: TGTGCCAGCAGTGACCCGGGACACAGCACAGATACGCAGTATTTT. This sequence encodes CASSDPGHSTDTQYF.

The J gene is TRBJ2-2, the V gene TRBV20-1; D unresolved. The germline CDR1 and CDR2 sequences are DFQATT and SNEGSKA (reference sequence). The CDR3 loop spans 13 amino acids. Trimming shortened V by 2 bases and J by 0 bases, and 4 bases separated the two germline ends. Here the CDR3 DNA reads TGCAGTGCTAGACCGCCGAACACCGGGGAGCTGTTTTTT. It codes for CSARPPNTGELFF.

There are many counts of this clonotype. The chain is built from TRBV7-6 and TRBJ2-3; tentatively, D is TRBD2 (6 bases). The CDR3 loop spans 15 amino acids. Germline V gene data show CDR1 as SGHVS and CDR2 as FNYEAQ. Trimming shortened V by 2 bases and J by 3 bases, and 12 bases separated the two germline ends. CDR3 sequence reads: CASSLRLGHTDTQYF. CDR3 in DNA: TGTGCCAGCAGCTTAAGACTAGGTCATACAGATACGCAGTATTTT. Together with reference TRBV7-6 and TRBJ2-3, the CDR3 gives the full variable domain: GAGVSQSPRYKVTKRGQDVALRCDPISGHVSLYWYRQALGQGPEFLTYFNYEAQQDKSGLPNDRFSAERPEGSISTLTIQRTEQRDSAMYRCASSLRLGHTDTQYFGPGTRLTVL.

The genes are TRBV27 and TRBJ1-6; D might be TRBD1 (6 bases). CDR3 length: 19 residues. The germline V and J ends were trimmed by 0 bases and 8 bases, with 23 bases remaining between them. Per the germline V gene, CDR1 is MNHEY and CDR2 is SMNVEV (reference sequence). Written as DNA, the CDR3 is TGTGCCAGCAGTTTATCGACGCCTTGGACAGCCCAGGGTTATTCACCCCTCCACTTT. Protein product: CASSLSTPWTAQGYSPLHF.

The gene calls are TRBV7-6 and TRBJ1-2; D gene ambiguous. Germline CDR1 and CDR2: SGHVS and FNYEAQ. There are 14 residues in the CDR3. V was trimmed by 4 bases and J by 4 bases, leaving 13 bases between them. The CDR3 loop reads CASSSRPLSYGYTF. As DNA, the CDR3 is TGTGCCAGCAGCTCCAGACCTTTGAGCTATGGCTACACCTTC.

The gene calls are TRBV19 and TRBJ2-1; 7 bases match TRBD1. Trimming took 3 bases from V and 10 from J; bases not matched to a gene: 3. The V gene's germline CDR1 is LNHDA and CDR2 SQIVND (reference sequence). The CDR3 consists of 12 residues. The CDR3 DNA reads TGTGCCAGTAGTATCACAGGGGACGAGCAGTTCTTC. This gives the protein CASSITGDEQFF.

The rearrangement joins TRBV12-3 or TRBV12-4 to TRBJ1-1, with D possibly TRBD1 on 6 matching bases. The CDR3 runs 14 residues. The V and J ends lost 7 bases and 3 bases respectively, with 15 bases between them. The CDR3 DNA reads as TGTGCCAGCACCGACCAGGGGTGGGACACTGAAGCTTTCTTT. Translated: CASTDQGWDTEAFF.

The J gene is TRBJ1-2, the V gene TRBV29-1, with a tentative D call TRBD1 (5 bases). V lost 1 base and J lost 4, with 25 bases in between. This CDR3 has 18 residues. Germline lookup yields CDR1 SQVTM and CDR2 ANQGSEA. The CDR3 coding sequence is TGCAGCGTTGAAGCTGGCCGCGGGCAGGGAATTAGTGGCTATGGCTACACCTTC. Protein sequence: CSVEAGRGQGISGYGYTF.

In nucleotides, the CDR3 is TGCGCCAGCAGACGTCGCCACAGGGATGGGACAGATACGCAGTATTTT. It encodes CASRRRHRDGTDTQYF. The chain has TRBV4-1 and TRBJ2-3; the D gene is possibly TRBD1 (6 bases). The CDR3 extends over 16 amino acids. The V and J ends lost 6 bases and 3 bases respectively, with 19 bases between them. CDR1 MGHRA and CDR2 YSYEKL come from the germline V gene.

The chain joins TRBV16 to TRBJ1-5; D is unclear. CDR3 length: 14 amino acids. Deletions cut 0 bases from V and 1 base from J, with 4 bases between. Germline V gene sequence: CDR1 KGHSY, CDR2 FQNENV. The CDR3 DNA follows: TGTGCCAGCAGCCAATCGGGAAGCAATCAGCCCCAGCATTTT. Protein sequence: CASSQSGSNQPQHF.

On this clonotype: A clone one base away is much larger, so this may be a read error. This rearrangement joins TRBV7-6 to TRBJ2-2; D is undetermined. The CDR3 extends over 14 amino acids. CDR1 is SGHVS, CDR2 FNYEAQ, per germline. The CDR3 DNA reads as TGTGTCAGCAGCCCATTTGTGAACACCGGGGAGCTGTTTTTT. Protein sequence: CVSSPFVNTGELFF.